This passage covers 12 T cell receptor beta chains from one sample sequenced in a study of cytomegalovirus exposure and HLA in healthy donors (TCRdb year 2017). Receptor libraries were prepared by the immunoSEQ multiplex PCR assay. The multiplex PCR relied on a mix of 60 forward primers for TCR Vbeta segments and 13 reverse primers for TCR Jbeta segments. This is the immuneACCESS table as TCRdb keeps it, with only in-frame sequences that have V and J called. A part of the clones is gone; compared with another copy, unresolved V genes explain less than half, and the rest is unexplained. For this sample the table gives hundreds of thousands of clones, of which around 80% were detected only once. The top ten clones comprise roughly 0.7% of the sample. The sample taken for sequencing was PBMCs. All receptors come from a boy between 2 and 10 years old in good health and CMV-seronegative.

V is TRBV27 and J is TRBJ1-1; 9 bases align to TRBD1. The ends lost 6 bases at V and 5 bases at J; junction bases unmatched: 4. From germline, CDR1 is MNHEY and CDR2 SMNVEV (reference sequence). The CDR3 length is 13 residues. CDR3 sequence: CASSHRGLTEAFF. As DNA, the CDR3 is TGTGCCAGCAGCCACAGGGGGCTGACTGAAGCTTTCTTT.

This chain links TRBV18 with TRBJ2-3, with 11 bases lining up with TRBD1. This CDR3 contains 17 residues. Germline V gene data show CDR1 as KGHSH and CDR2 as LQKENI. After removal of 3 bases from V and 4 bases from J, the junction contained 9 bases not matched to a gene. CDR3 nucleotide sequence: TGTGCCAGCTCACCGAAACCGGGACAGGGGGACTCAGATACGCAGTATTTT. Translated, it gives CASSPKPGQGDSDTQYF.

The chain combines TRBV19 with TRBJ1-1, with D unclear. Germline CDR1 is LNHDA and CDR2 is SQIVND (reference sequence). Trimming cost V 4 bases and J 2 bases, with 17 bases left between them. This CDR3 contains 16 residues. CDR3 in amino acids: CASSTHPAGANTEAFF. CDR3 sequence (DNA): TGTGCCAGTAGTACACATCCAGCAGGCGCAAACACTGAAGCTTTCTTT.

The gene calls are TRBV27 and TRBJ1-1; D is unclear. This CDR3 spans 13 amino acids. Germline CDR1 and CDR2: MNHEY and SMNVEV (reference sequence). The ends were cut back, 8 bases at V and 1 base at J, with 11 bases in the middle. CDR3 DNA: TGTGCCAGCTCTCGACGGGGGAACACTGAAGCTTTCTTT. Translating gives CASSRRGNTEAFF.

The chain couples TRBV5-1 to TRBJ1-3, with D possibly being TRBD1 (5 bases). Germline assignment: CDR1 SGHRS and CDR2 YFSETQ. The CDR3 has 19 residues. Trimming took off 0 bases at V and 0 bases at J, with 19 bases between the two ends. CDR3 sequence reads: CASSLASRQNELSGNTIYF. The CDR3 nucleotides are TGCGCCAGCAGCTTGGCTTCTCGACAGAATGAACTCTCTGGAAACACCATATATTTT.

This chain uses TRBV29-1 with TRBJ1-1, with 8 bases aligning to TRBD1. CDR1 and CDR2 from the germline V gene are SQVTM and ANQGSEA. There are 14 residues in the CDR3. With V trimmed by 4 bases and J by 11 bases, 15 bases remained unmatched. The CDR3 protein is CSVVYRAGGLVAFF. DNA for the CDR3: TGCAGCGTTGTGTACCGGGCAGGGGGCCTGGTCGCTTTCTTT.

The rearrangement joins TRBV27 to TRBJ2-7; TRBD1 aligns across 9 bases. After removal of 5 bases from V and 0 bases from J, the junction contained 2 bases not matched to a gene. Looked up from germline, CDR1 is MNHEY and CDR2 is SMNVEV (reference sequence). The CDR3 runs 14 residues. The CDR3 nucleotides read TGTGCCAGCAGTCACAGGGGGCTCTCCTACGAGCAGTACTTC. It translates to CASSHRGLSYEQYF.

This rearrangement joins TRBV5-4 to TRBJ2-5; 8 bases agree with TRBD1. With 2 bases clipped from V and 5 bases from J, the junction kept 8 bases outside the gene matches. The length of the CDR3 is 15 residues. CDR1 SGHNT and CDR2 YYREEE come from the germline V gene (reference sequence). The DNA for the CDR3 is TGTGCCAGCAGCTTACCTCAGGGGGCGCGGGAGACCCAGTACTTC. Encoded protein: CASSLPQGARETQYF.

This clone showed up just a few times. The V call is TRBV4-1, the J call TRBJ1-1; no clear D. The CDR3 is 15 residues long. Trimming left V 1 base short and J 0 bases short, with 9 bases between. CDR1 MGHRA and CDR2 YSYEKL come from the germline V gene. The CDR3 coding sequence is TGCGCCAGCAGCCAAGTATTTTTTATGAACACTGAAGCTTTCTTT. This encodes CASSQVFFMNTEAFF.

The rearrangement uses TRBV28 and TRBJ2-1, with 7 bases fitting TRBD1. CDR1 is MDHEN, CDR2 SYDVKM, per germline. Trimming took 7 bases from V and 8 from J; bases not matched to a gene: 17. There are 16 residues in the CDR3. The DNA of the CDR3 is TGTGCCAGCATCCAAGCTGGGACAGCACTGGGCCATGAGCAGTTCTTC. Protein: CASIQAGTALGHEQFF. The full variable domain, completed using reference TRBV28 and TRBJ2-1, is DVKVTQSSRYLVKRTGEKVFLECVQDMDHENMFWYRQDPGLGLRLIYFSYDVKMKEKGDIPEGYSVSREKKERFSLILESASTNQTSMYLCASIQAGTALGHEQFFGPGTRLTVL.

The chain joins TRBV27 to TRBJ1-5, with TRBD1 matching 9 bases. V shed 4 bases and J 6 bases; nucleotides not matched to a gene: 4. CDR3 length equals 14 residues. The germline CDR1 and CDR2 sequences are MNHEY and SMNVEV (reference sequence). The DNA of the CDR3 is TGTGCCAGCAGTTGGGGACAGGGAAGTCAGCCCCAGCATTTT. Its protein product is CASSWGQGSQPQHF.

The gene calls are TRBV7-2 and TRBJ1-3; maybe TRBD1 (6 bases). Per germline, CDR1 SGHTA and CDR2 FQGNSA. Trimming pared 5 bases from V and 1 base from J, leaving 15 bases between. This CDR3 is 16 amino acids long. CDR3 coding DNA: TGTGCCAGCAGCCTCCTGGTGGGGGCATCTGGAAACACCATATATTTT. Protein product: CASSLLVGASGNTIYF.